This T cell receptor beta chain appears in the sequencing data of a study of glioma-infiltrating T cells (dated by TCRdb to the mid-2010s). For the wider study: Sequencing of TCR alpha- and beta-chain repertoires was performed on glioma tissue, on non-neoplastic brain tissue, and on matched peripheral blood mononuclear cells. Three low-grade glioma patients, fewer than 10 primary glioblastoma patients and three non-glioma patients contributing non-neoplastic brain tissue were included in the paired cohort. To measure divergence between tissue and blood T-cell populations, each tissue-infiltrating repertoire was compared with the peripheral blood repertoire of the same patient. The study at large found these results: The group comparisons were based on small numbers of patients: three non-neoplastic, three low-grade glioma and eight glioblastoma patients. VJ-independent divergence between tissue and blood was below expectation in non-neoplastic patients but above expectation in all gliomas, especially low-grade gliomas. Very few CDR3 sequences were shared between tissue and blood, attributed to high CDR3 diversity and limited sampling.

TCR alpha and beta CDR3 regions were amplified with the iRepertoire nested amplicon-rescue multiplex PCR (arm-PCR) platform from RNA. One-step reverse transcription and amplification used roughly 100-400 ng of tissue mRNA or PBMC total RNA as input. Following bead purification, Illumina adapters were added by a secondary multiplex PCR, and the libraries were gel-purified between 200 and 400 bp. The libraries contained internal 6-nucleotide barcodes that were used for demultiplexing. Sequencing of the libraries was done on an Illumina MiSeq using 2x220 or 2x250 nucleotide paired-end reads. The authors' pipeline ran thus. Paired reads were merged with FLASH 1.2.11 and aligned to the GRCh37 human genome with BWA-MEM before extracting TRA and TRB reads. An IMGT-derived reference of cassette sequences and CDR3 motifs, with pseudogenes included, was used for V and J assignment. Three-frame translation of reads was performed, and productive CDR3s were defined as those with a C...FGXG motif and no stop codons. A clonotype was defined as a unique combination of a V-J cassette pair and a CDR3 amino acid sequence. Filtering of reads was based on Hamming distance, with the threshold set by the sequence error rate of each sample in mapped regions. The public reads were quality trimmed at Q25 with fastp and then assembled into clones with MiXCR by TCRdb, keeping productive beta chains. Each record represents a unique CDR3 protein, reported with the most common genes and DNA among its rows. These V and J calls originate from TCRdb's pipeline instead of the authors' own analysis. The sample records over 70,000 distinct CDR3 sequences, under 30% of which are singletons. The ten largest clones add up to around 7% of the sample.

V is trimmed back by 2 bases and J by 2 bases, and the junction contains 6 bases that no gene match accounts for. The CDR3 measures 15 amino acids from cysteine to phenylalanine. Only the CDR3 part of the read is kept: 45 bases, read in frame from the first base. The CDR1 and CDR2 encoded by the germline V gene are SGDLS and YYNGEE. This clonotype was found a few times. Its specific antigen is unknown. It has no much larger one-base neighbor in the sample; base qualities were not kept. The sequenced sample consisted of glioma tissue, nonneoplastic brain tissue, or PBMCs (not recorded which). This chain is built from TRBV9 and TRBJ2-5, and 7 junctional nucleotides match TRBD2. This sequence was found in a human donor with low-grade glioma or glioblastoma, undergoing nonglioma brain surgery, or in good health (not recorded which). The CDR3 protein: CASSVLAGAQETQYF. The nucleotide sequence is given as TGTGCCAGCAGCGTTTTAGCGGGCGCACAAGAGACCCAGTACTTC.